This record covers a single T cell receptor beta chain. Antigen unknown. This sample is drawn from a study of cytomegalovirus exposure and HLA in healthy donors. General observations from the study: A missense DCLRE1C variant was associated with V- and J-gene trimming of TCR beta chains in a later analysis, and an independent cohort replicated the association. Cytomegalovirus status, reportedly, was diagnosed with high specificity and sensitivity by the classifier. Rarity marked most TCR sequences, yet some public TCRs occurred in many donors. It was in a later analysis that TCR association rates were seen to vary by HLA locus, highest for DRB1 and lowest for HLA-C.

PCR involved 60 Vbeta and 13 Jbeta primers. Clones were read by immunoSEQ multiplex PCR, and TCRdb kept only the in-frame ones, dropping some. The data contain 200,000 to 250,000 clones, 81% of them singletons. Trimming cost V 3 bases and J 7 bases, with 13 bases left between them. CDR1 is SGHRS and CDR2 is YFSETQ in the germline V gene. This CDR3 contains 13 residues. The source is a woman in her sixties or seventies in good health and CMV-seropositive. The sample comprised PBMCs. This chain links TRBV5-1 with TRBJ1-2, with D perhaps TRBD1 (5 bases). CDR3 residues: CASSSGTTVGYTF. The DNA of the CDR3 is TGCGCCAGCAGCTCCGGGACTACGGTTGGCTACACCTTC.